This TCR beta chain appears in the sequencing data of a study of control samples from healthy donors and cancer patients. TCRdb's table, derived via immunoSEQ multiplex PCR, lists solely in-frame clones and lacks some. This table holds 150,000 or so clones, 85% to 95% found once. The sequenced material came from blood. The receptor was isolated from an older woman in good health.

Here the CDR3 DNA reads TGTGCCAGCAGCTTGGTCGGGTTATACGAGCAGTACTTC. Protein product: CASSLVGLYEQYF. The rearrangement uses TRBV7-9 and TRBJ2-7; D is ambiguous. Deletions cut 3 bases from V and 4 bases from J, with 10 bases between. Germline V gene data show CDR1 as SEHNR and CDR2 as FQNEAQ (reference sequence). The CDR3 runs 13 residues.